These 9 T cell receptor beta chains share one sample of origin, sequenced in a study of cytomegalovirus exposure and HLA in healthy donors. The PCR employed 60 Vbeta primers together with 13 Jbeta primers. Profiled with immunoSEQ multiplex PCR; TCRdb holds only in-frame clones, not every one. The profile shows about 180,000 clones, approximately 81% of them singletons. The specimen was PBMCs. The receptor source for this set is a male donor in good health and CMV-seronegative.

The rearrangement uses TRBV7-3 and TRBJ2-2; the match to TRBD1 covers 9 bases. CDR3 length: 16 residues. J gave up 7 bases and V 0 bases, and 6 bases lay outside the gene matches. Germline V lookup: CDR1 SGHTA, CDR2 FQGTGA. CDR3 sequence (DNA): TGTGCCAGCAGCTTAACCCCGGGACAGGGTTACGGGGAGCTGTTTTTT. Residues: CASSLTPGQGYGELFF.

The rearrangement links TRBV28 to TRBJ1-6; D is unresolved. V was cut by 2 bases and J by 7 bases, with 12 bases left in between. In germline, CDR1 is MDHEN, CDR2 SYDVKM. This CDR3 is built from 15 residues. CDR3 sequence reads: CASSLEVWSNSPLHF. The CDR3 bases are TGTGCCAGCAGTTTAGAGGTCTGGAGCAATTCACCCCTCCACTTT.

The rearrangement joins TRBV12-2 to TRBJ2-2; the table calls TRBD2, which could not be checked here. TRBV12-2 is annotated as a pseudogene. This CDR3 has 17 residues. CDR3 in DNA: TGTGCAAGTCGTTTTCCCGGGACTTTTCTGAACACCGGGGAGCTGTTTTTT. Amino acid sequence: CASRFPGTFLNTGELFF.

This chain connects TRBV6-5 to TRBJ1-2, with 7 bases fitting TRBD1. The germline V gene has CDR1 MNHEY and CDR2 SVGAGI. This CDR3 region has 13 residues. V was pared by 5 bases and J by 5 bases, with 5 bases of the junction left unmatched. CDR3 DNA: TGTGCCAGCAGTCAGACAGGGAAGTATGGCTACACCTTC. As protein: CASSQTGKYGYTF.

V gene TRBV5-4 combines with J gene TRBJ2-1; 8 bases align to TRBD2. Germline assignment: CDR1 SGHNT and CDR2 YYREEE (reference sequence). The CDR3 is 16 amino acids. The V gene end was trimmed by 4 bases and the J gene end by 8 bases; junction bases not matched to a gene: 14. CDR3 residues: CASSGEVGGALDEQFF. The CDR3 bases are TGTGCCAGCAGCGGGGAGGTCGGGGGGGCCCTGGATGAGCAGTTCTTC.

The chain is built from TRBV4-1 and TRBJ2-2; 7 bases agree with TRBD1. CDR3 length equals 15 residues. Germline assignment: CDR1 MGHRA and CDR2 YSYEKL. V lost 5 bases, J lost 2 bases, and 5 bases stayed unmatched. The CDR3 sequence is CASSVRQGNTGELFF. CDR3 sequence (DNA): TGCGCCAGCAGCGTCAGACAGGGTAACACCGGGGAGCTGTTTTTT.

The chain links TRBV30 to TRBJ2-7; the D is unclear. The CDR3 sequence is 13 residues long. Trimming pared 4 bases from V and 0 bases from J, leaving 10 bases between. Germline-derived CDR1 and CDR2 are GTSNPN and SVGIG (reference sequence). CDR3 sequence: CAWNILSSYEQYF. CDR3 DNA: TGTGCCTGGAATATCCTGAGCTCCTACGAGCAGTACTTC.

This chain uses TRBV6-1 with TRBJ2-7; 8 nucleotides agree with TRBD1. V trimming: 1 base; J trimming: 3 bases; junction bases outside the gene matches: 5. Germline V CDR1 and CDR2: MNHNS, SASEGT. This CDR3 comprises 15 residues. The CDR3 nucleotides read TGTGCCAGCAGTGAAGTCAGGACAGGGAGCTACGAGCAGTACTTC. Amino acids: CASSEVRTGSYEQYF.

A note on this clone: The identical CDR3 is also encoded by other nucleotide sequences in the sample. V gene TRBV7-3 combines with J gene TRBJ1-1; D is unclear. Germline CDR1 reads SGHTA; CDR2 reads FQGTGA. The CDR3 runs to 15 residues. Trimming shortened V by 0 bases and J by 1 base, and 9 bases separated the two germline ends. CDR3 amino acids: CASSLTGGPNTEAFF. The CDR3 bases are TGTGCCAGCAGCTTAACCGGTGGGCCGAACACTGAAGCTTTCTTT.